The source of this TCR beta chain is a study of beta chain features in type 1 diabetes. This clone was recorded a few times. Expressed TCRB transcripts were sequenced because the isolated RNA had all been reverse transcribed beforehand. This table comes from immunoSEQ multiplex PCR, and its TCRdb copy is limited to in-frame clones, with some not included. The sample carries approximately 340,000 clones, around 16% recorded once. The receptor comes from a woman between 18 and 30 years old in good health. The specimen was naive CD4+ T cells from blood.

In nucleotides, the CDR3 is TGTGCCAGCAGTTTAAGGGCAGGGGGAGAAAAACTGTTTTTT. Encoded protein: CASSLRAGGEKLFF. This chain connects TRBV27 to TRBJ1-4, with 7 bases fitting TRBD1. V dropped 2 bases and J dropped 8; count of bases not matched to a gene: 5. This CDR3 is built from 14 residues. Per the germline V gene, CDR1 is MNHEY and CDR2 is SMNVEV (reference sequence).